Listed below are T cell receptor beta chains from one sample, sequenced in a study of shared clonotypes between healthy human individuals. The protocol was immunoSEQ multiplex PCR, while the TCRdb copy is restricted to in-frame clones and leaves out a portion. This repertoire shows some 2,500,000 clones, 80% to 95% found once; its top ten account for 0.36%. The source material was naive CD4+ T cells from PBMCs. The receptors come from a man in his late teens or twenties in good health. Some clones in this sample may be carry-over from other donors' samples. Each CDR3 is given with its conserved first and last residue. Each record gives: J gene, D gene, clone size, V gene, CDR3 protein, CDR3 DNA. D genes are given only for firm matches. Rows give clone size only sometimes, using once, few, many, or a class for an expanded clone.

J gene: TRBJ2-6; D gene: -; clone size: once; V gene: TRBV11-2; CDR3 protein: CASSSGSGANVLTF; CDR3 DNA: TGTGCCAGCAGTTCAGGATCTGGGGCCAACGTCCTGACTTTC
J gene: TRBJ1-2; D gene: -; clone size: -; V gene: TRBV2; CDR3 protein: CASRREGGLYGYTF; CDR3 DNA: TGTGCCAGCAGAAGGGAGGGGGGCCTCTATGGCTACACCTTC
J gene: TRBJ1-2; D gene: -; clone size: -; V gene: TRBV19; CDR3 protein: CASSSTAQFINYGYTF; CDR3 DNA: TGTGCCAGTAGTAGTACAGCCCAGTTTATTAACTATGGCTACACCTTC
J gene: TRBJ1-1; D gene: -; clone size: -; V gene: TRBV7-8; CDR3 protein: CASSRSVWRDTEAFF; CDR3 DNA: TGTGCCAGCAGCCGATCGGTCTGGAGGGACACTGAAGCTTTCTTT
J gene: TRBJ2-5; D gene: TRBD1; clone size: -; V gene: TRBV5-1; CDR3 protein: CASSQQGNRGGTQYF; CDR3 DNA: TGCGCCAGCAGCCAGCAGGGGAACAGGGGTGGGACCCAGTACTTC
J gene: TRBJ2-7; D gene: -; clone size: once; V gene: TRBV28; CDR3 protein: CASSLVQSHEQYF; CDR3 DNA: TGTGCCAGCAGTTTAGTTCAAAGCCACGAGCAGTACTTC
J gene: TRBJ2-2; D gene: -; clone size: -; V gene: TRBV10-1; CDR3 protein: CASSESGGTGELFF; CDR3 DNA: TGCGCCAGCAGTGAGTCGGGAGGTACCGGGGAGCTGTTTTTT
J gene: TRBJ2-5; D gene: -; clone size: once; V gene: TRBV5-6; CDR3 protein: CASRVTGEGHWETQYF; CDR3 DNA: TGTGCCAGCAGAGTAACAGGGGAGGGCCATTGGGAGACCCAGTACTTC
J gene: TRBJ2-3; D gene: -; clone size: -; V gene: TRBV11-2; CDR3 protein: CASSLVRDTQYF; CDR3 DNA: TGTGCCAGCAGCTTAGTCCGAGATACGCAGTATTTT
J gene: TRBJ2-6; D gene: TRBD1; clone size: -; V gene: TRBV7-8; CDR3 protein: CASSLGLRQGTPSGANVLTF; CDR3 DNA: TGTGCCAGCAGCTTAGGTCTGAGACAGGGGACGCCGTCTGGGGCCAACGTCCTGACTTTC
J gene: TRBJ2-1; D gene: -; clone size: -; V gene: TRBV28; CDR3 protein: CASSVRDRGQFF; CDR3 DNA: TGTGCCAGCAGTGTCAGGGACCGGGGGCAGTTCTTC
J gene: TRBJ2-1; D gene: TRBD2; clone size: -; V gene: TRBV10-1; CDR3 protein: CASSGATSGRSPDNEQFF; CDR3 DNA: TGCGCCAGCAGTGGGGCCACTAGCGGGAGGTCCCCCGACAATGAGCAGTTCTTC
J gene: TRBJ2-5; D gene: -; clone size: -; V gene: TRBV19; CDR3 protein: CASSIGEAGGETQYF; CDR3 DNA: TGTGCCAGTAGTATAGGGGAGGCAGGAGGGGAGACCCAGTACTTC
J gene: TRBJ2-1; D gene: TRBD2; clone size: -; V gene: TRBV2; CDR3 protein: CASRLAGDEQFF; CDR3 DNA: TGTGCCAGCAGACTAGCGGGAGACGAGCAGTTCTTC
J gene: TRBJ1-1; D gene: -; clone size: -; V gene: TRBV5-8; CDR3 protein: CASSLGVGGAFF; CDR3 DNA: TGTGCCAGCAGCTTGGGGGTTGGGGGAGCTTTCTTT